A single sample is the source of the 20 T cell receptor beta chains below, sequenced in a study of blood T cell repertoires in COVID-19. Assay used: immunoSEQ multiplex PCR; TCRdb lists only in-frame clones, some missing. The sample yields about 24,000 clones, around 90% seen once. Sample: peripheral blood. The source is a woman aged 70 to 79 with active COVID-19.

V usage is TRBV18 and J usage is TRBJ2-3; D remains unclear. This CDR3 has 15 amino acids. Germline CDR1 and CDR2: KGHSH and LQKENI. The ends were cut back, 3 bases at V and 0 bases at J, with 10 bases in the middle. The CDR3 sequence: CASSPNGPSTDTQYF. The DNA for the CDR3 is TGTGCCAGCTCACCCAACGGTCCCAGCACAGATACGCAGTATTTT.

The rearrangement links TRBV7-2 to TRBJ1-5; TRBD1 is a possible D gene (6 bases). This CDR3 has 14 amino acids. Germline CDR1 is SGHTA and CDR2 is FQGNSA. Trimming took 0 bases from V and 6 from J, leaving 9 bases between them. CDR3: CASSLAIGGQPQHF. The CDR3 bases are TGTGCCAGCAGCTTAGCGATAGGGGGTCAGCCCCAGCATTTT.

This clone was seen once. The chain employs TRBV6-5 and TRBJ1-1; D call uncertain. Trimming removed 7 bases from V and 3 bases from J, with 12 bases in between. CDR1 MNHEY and CDR2 SVGAGI come from the germline V gene. The CDR3 extends over 13 amino acids. For the CDR3, the DNA is TGTGCCAGCAAACGGGGTGAGCACACTGAAGCTTTCTTT. Its protein product is CASKRGEHTEAFF.

The rearrangement links TRBV7-3 to TRBJ2-1; TRBD1 is a possible D gene (6 bases). V lost 2 bases and J 4 bases, leaving 9 bases between the germline ends. This CDR3 comprises 14 residues. Germline V gene data show CDR1 as SGHTA and CDR2 as FQGTGA. CDR3 nucleotides: TGTGCCAGCAGCTTACGGGACATGTACAATGAGCAGTTCTTC. Translating it yields CASSLRDMYNEQFF.

The chain employs TRBV6-6 and TRBJ2-3, with 8 bases matching TRBD2. V dropped 0 bases and J dropped 5; count of bases not matched to a gene: 4. This CDR3 contains 15 residues. The germline gives CDR1 MNHNY, CDR2 SVGAGI (reference sequence). Written as DNA, the CDR3 is TGTGCCAGCAGTTACTCCTTCGGGGGGGGAGATACGCAGTATTTT. Encoded protein: CASSYSFGGGDTQYF.

The chain uses TRBV11-3 and TRBJ2-2, with D perhaps matching TRBD2 (5 bases). There are 13 residues in the CDR3. Trimming removed 2 bases at V and 7 bases at J, with 8 bases between. The germline V gene has CDR1 SGHNT and CDR2 YENEEA. The CDR3 protein is CASSLIGDGELFF. DNA for the CDR3: TGTGCCAGCAGCTTAATCGGGGACGGGGAGCTGTTTTTT.

This CDR3 reads CASSLALTGAREAQETQYF. CDR3 bases: TGTGCCAGCAGCTTAGCGTTAACAGGGGCCAGGGAAGCGCAAGAGACCCAGTACTTC. The chain recombines TRBV7-6 with TRBJ2-5; 7 bases agree with TRBD1. V trimming: 0 bases; J trimming: 2 bases; junction bases outside the gene matches: 15. The CDR3 covers 19 residues. Germline-derived CDR1 and CDR2 are SGHVS and FNYEAQ.

The chain employs TRBV5-1 and TRBJ1-4; TRBD1 might be the D (6 bases). Trimming took 1 base from V and 5 from J, leaving 12 bases between them. Germline loops: CDR1 SGHRS, CDR2 YFSETQ. CDR3 size: 15 residues. CDR3 loop: CASSLTGFGNEKLFF. CDR3 bases: TGCGCCAGCAGCTTGACAGGGTTCGGGAATGAAAAACTGTTTTTT.

The V and J genes are TRBV5-1 and TRBJ1-1, with 9 bases lining up with TRBD1. This CDR3 is built from 17 residues. The germline V gene has CDR1 SGHRS and CDR2 YFSETQ. V was pared by 0 bases and J by 0 bases, with 6 bases of the junction left unmatched. The CDR3 spells CASSLGTGAAVNTEAFF. The DNA for the CDR3 is TGCGCCAGCAGCTTGGGGACAGGGGCAGCGGTGAACACTGAAGCTTTCTTT. The full variable domain, rest sourced from reference TRBV5-1 and TRBJ1-1, is KAGVTQTPRYLIKTRGQQVTLSCSPISGHRSVSWYQQTPGQGLQFLFEYFSETQRNKGNFPGRFSGRQFSNSRSEMNVSTLELGDSALYLCASSLGTGAAVNTEAFFGQGTRLTVV.

This rearrangement joins TRBV7-9 to TRBJ1-3, with 7 bases lining up with TRBD1. V was pared by 6 bases and J by 0 bases, with 5 bases of the junction left unmatched. The CDR3 runs to 15 residues. Germline V lookup: CDR1 SEHNR, CDR2 FQNEAQ (reference sequence). The DNA of the CDR3 is TGTGCCAGCAGTCGGACAGGTCTCTCTGGAAACACCATATATTTT. Translation: CASSRTGLSGNTIYF.

The J gene is TRBJ2-5, the V gene TRBV7-3, with 9 bases identical to TRBD1. The CDR3 is made up of 15 amino acids. Germline CDR1 and CDR2: SGHTA and FQGTGA. J was trimmed by 4 bases and V by 0 bases; bases with no gene match: 3. As DNA, the CDR3 is TGTGCCAGCAGCTTAACGAGGGACAGGGCAGAGACCCAGTACTTC. As protein: CASSLTRDRAETQYF.

The chain combines TRBV5-4 with TRBJ2-3; D not certain. Germline V gives CDR1 SGHNT, CDR2 YYREEE (reference sequence). The CDR3 runs to 15 residues. V was cut by 0 bases and J by 5 bases, with 13 bases left in between. The CDR3 DNA is TGTGCCAGCAGCTTGGAATTTGGCTCACGAGATACGCAGTATTTT. Translating gives CASSLEFGSRDTQYF. Complete variable domain (other parts from reference TRBV5-4 and TRBJ2-3): ETGVTQSPTHLIKTRGQQVTLRCSSQSGHNTVSWYQQALGQGPQFIFQYYREEENGRGNFPPRFSGLQFPNYSSELNVNALELDDSALYLCASSLEFGSRDTQYFGPGTRLTVL.

The CDR3 nucleotides are TGTGCCAGCTCTAGTCCCATCCCCTACAATGAGCAGTTCTTC. Amino acid sequence: CASSSPIPYNEQFF. The V and J genes are TRBV18 and TRBJ2-1; D remains unclear. The germline V and J ends were trimmed by 6 bases and 2 bases, with 11 bases remaining between them. CDR1 and CDR2 from the germline V gene are KGHSH and LQKENI. This CDR3 comprises 14 residues. Using reference TRBV18 and TRBJ2-1 for the parts outside the CDR3, the full variable domain is NAGVMQNPRHLVRRRGQEARLRCSPMKGHSHVYWYRQLPEEGLKFMVYLQKENIIDESGMPKERFSAEFPKEGPSILRIQQVVRGDSAAYFCASSSPIPYNEQFFGPGTRLTVL.

In its sample, this clone was seen once. The chain employs TRBV11-2 and TRBJ2-7, with TRBD2 matching 13 bases. Unmatched junction bases numbered 6, after V lost 0 bases and J lost 1 base. CDR3 length: 18 amino acids. Germline V gene data show CDR1 as SGHAT and CDR2 as FQNNGV. The CDR3 sequence: CASSLDPGLAGLSYEQYF. CDR3 in DNA: TGTGCCAGCAGCTTAGACCCGGGACTAGCGGGGCTTTCCTACGAGCAGTACTTC.

The chain couples TRBV7-2 to TRBJ1-2; no reliable D call. The CDR3 runs 13 residues. V shed 5 bases and J shed 0 bases, with 7 bases lying between them. Germline V lookup: CDR1 SGHTA, CDR2 FQGNSA. In DNA, the CDR3 is TGTGCCAGCAGCACAACAGCTAACTATGGCTACACCTTC. Translating gives CASSTTANYGYTF.

CDR3 region: CASSLTVTVQETQYF. The CDR3 nucleotides read TGTGCCAGCAGCTTGACAGTGACCGTCCAAGAGACCCAGTACTTC. This rearrangement joins TRBV5-5 to TRBJ2-5; D is unresolved. The germline gives CDR1 SGHKS, CDR2 YYEKEE (reference sequence). The V end was cut by 1 base, the J end by 1 base, with 11 bases between. The CDR3 runs to 15 residues.

The rearrangement uses TRBV2 and TRBJ2-1; D not resolved. V was shortened by 5 bases and J by 6 bases, with 14 bases between the two germline ends. Germline CDR1 is SNHLY and CDR2 is FYNNEI. The length of the CDR3 is 14 residues. CDR3: CASSTERAPNEQFF. Here the CDR3 DNA reads TGTGCCAGCAGTACTGAACGTGCCCCCAATGAGCAGTTCTTC.

This clone has only a few counts. The J gene is TRBJ2-7, the V gene TRBV5-1; D possibly corresponds to TRBD1 (6 bases). The CDR3 is 11 residues long. Per germline, CDR1 SGHRS and CDR2 YFSETQ. V lost 4 bases to trimming and J lost 8 bases, with 10 bases between them. The CDR3 region is CASSAGTKQYF. CDR3 bases: TGCGCCAGCAGCGCAGGGACAAAGCAGTACTTC.

The rearrangement links TRBV7-9 to TRBJ2-3; 11 nucleotides agree with TRBD2. The trim removed 3 bases at V and 2 bases at J, leaving 4 bases unmatched. Germline assignment: CDR1 SEHNR and CDR2 FQNEAQ (reference sequence). This CDR3 is built from 16 residues. CDR3 coding DNA: TGTGCCAGCAGCTTGGGACTAGCGGAAAACACAGATACGCAGTATTTT. Translating it yields CASSLGLAENTDTQYF. Together with reference TRBV7-9 and TRBJ2-3, the CDR3 gives the full variable domain: DTGVSQNPRHKITKRGQNVTFRCDPISEHNRLYWYRQTLGQGPEFLTYFQNEAQLEKSRLLSDRFSAERPKGSFSTLEIQRTEQGDSAMYLCASSLGLAENTDTQYFGPGTRLTVL.

This sequence joins TRBV30 and TRBJ2-7, with TRBD1 matching over 7 bases. The germline V gene has CDR1 GTSNPN and CDR2 SVGIG (reference sequence). The CDR3 runs 12 residues. V trimming: 0 bases; J trimming: 4 bases; junction bases outside the gene matches: 0. In DNA form, the CDR3 reads TGTGCCTGGAGTGTACAGGGGTACGAGCAGTACTTC. Encoded protein: CAWSVQGYEQYF. The full variable domain, in which reference TRBV30 and TRBJ2-7 provide the parts outside the CDR3, is SQTIHQWPATLVQPVGSPLSLECTVEGTSNPNLYWYRQAAGRGLQLLFYSVGIGQISSEVPQNLSASRPQDRQFILSSKKLLLSDSGFYLCAWSVQGYEQYFGPGTRLTVT.